The 5 T cell receptor beta chains given below trace back to one sample, sequenced in a study of T-cell reconstitution after alpha-beta-depleted transplantation in children. Using unique molecular identifiers, the investigators prepared the TCRbeta library. A single record per CDR3 protein comes from TCRdb applying MiXCR to the PCR reads. The sample carries about 580,000 distinct CDR3 sequences, 20% to 25% recorded once. The sequencing used PBMCs, mostly from graft donor cells, collected 360 days after TCRalphabeta/CD19-depleted stem cell transplant. All receptors come from a boy under two years old who had a stem cell transplant for acute myeloid leukemia, so the T cells may come from the graft donor.

This clonotype has a handful of counts. The chain's CDR3 is CASSPGWGSTDTQYF. The CDR3, as DNA: TGTGCCAGCAGCCCGGGTTGGGGGAGCACAGATACGCAGTATTTT. V is TRBV6-1 and J is TRBJ2-3; TRBD1 or TRBD2 may be the D gene (5 bases each). CDR1 and CDR2 (germline): MNHNS, SASEGT. The CDR3 spans 15 residues. Trimming stripped 6 bases from V and 0 bases from J, with 13 bases between.

The table lists this clonotype with many counts. The rearrangement uses TRBV20-1 and TRBJ2-7; D unclear. This CDR3 has 11 residues. V was clipped by 4 bases and J by 6 bases, with 10 bases between them. Germline CDR1 reads DFQATT; CDR2 reads SNEGSKA (reference sequence). The CDR3 DNA is TGCAGTGCTACTCTAGTTTCCGAGCAGTACTTC. Translated: CSATLVSEQYF.

This clonotype was seen ten or more times. This chain connects TRBV24-1 to TRBJ2-2; 7 nucleotides align to TRBD1. This CDR3 comprises 13 residues. V was clipped by 5 bases and J by 4 bases; unmatched bases: 0. Germline V gene lookup returns CDR1 KGHDR and CDR2 SFDVKD. The CDR3 region is CATSGDSTGELFF. DNA for the CDR3: TGTGCCACCAGTGGGGACAGCACCGGGGAGCTGTTTTTT.

This clonotype was seen more than once but under ten times. The chain uses TRBV24-1 and TRBJ1-2, with TRBD1 identical over 10 bases. There are 16 residues in the CDR3. The V gene's germline CDR1 is KGHDR and CDR2 SFDVKD. V shed 3 bases and J 4 bases; nucleotides not matched to a gene: 7. CDR3 loop: CATSDVTGTGAYGYTF. The DNA of the CDR3 is TGTGCCACCAGTGATGTGACCGGGACAGGGGCCTATGGCTACACCTTC.

The rearrangement uses TRBV5-1 and TRBJ2-1, with 9 bases fitting TRBD1. The junction had 10 bases not matched to a gene; V was cut back by 5 bases and J by 7 bases. This CDR3 region has 15 residues. Germline V CDR1 and CDR2: SGHRS, YFSETQ. In DNA form, the CDR3 reads TGCGCCAGCAGTTACACAGGGGGCGATGCGAATGAGCAGTTCTTC. Its protein product is CASSYTGGDANEQFF.